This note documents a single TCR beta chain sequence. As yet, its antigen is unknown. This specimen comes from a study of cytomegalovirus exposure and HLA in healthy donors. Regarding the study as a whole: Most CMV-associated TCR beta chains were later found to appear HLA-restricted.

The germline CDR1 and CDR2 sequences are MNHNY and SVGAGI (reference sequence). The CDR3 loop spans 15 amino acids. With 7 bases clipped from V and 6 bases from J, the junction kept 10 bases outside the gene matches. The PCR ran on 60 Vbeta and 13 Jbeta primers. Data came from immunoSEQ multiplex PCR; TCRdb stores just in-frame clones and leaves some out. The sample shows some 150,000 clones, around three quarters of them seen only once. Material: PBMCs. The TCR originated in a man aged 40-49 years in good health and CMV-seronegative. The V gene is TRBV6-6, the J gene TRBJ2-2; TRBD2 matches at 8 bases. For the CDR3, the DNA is TGTGCCAGCACCATCACCGGGACTAGGGCCGGGGAGCTGTTTTTT. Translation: CASTITGTRAGELFF.